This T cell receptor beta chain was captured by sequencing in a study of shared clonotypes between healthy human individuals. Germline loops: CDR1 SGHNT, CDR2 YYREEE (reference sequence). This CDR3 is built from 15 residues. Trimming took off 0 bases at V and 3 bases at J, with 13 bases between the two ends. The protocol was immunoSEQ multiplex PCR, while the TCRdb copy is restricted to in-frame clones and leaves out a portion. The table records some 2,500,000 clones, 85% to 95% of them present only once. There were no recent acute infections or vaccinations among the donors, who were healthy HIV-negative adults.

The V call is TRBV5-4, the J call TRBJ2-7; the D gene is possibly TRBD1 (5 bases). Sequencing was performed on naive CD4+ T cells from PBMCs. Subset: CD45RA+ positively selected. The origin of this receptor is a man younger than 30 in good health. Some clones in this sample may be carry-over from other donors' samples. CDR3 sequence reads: CASSLEASRDYEQYF. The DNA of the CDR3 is TGTGCCAGCAGCTTGGAGGCGAGCAGGGACTACGAGCAGTACTTC.